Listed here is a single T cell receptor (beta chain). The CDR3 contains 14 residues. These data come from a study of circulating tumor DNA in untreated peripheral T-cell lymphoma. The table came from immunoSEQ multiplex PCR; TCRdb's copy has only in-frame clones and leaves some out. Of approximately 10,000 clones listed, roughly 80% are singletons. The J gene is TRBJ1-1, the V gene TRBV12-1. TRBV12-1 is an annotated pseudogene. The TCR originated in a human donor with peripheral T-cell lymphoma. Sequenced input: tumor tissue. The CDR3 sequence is CASSLPSLGTEAFF. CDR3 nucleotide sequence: TGTGCCAGCAGCTTGCCTTCGCTTGGGACTGAAGCTTTCTTT.